What follows describes a single TCR beta chain. Its matching antigen is unknown. The data were obtained in a study of siplizumab effects on memory and regulatory T cells. Overall study findings and caveats: The average Treg-derived proportion among mappable alloreactive CD4+ clones was 55% to 75% with siplizumab versus roughly 30% in controls. The diversity of naive T cells seemed greater than that of memory cells, and their alloresponse contribution seemed major. Naive versus memory phenotype went unassigned for roughly 75-96% of proliferating CD4+ or CD8+ clones.

The CDR3 contains 13 residues. Trimming removed 4 bases from V and 5 bases from J, with 9 bases in between. Germline CDR1 is WNHNN and CDR2 is SYGVQD (reference sequence). Data came from immunoSEQ multiplex PCR; TCRdb stores just in-frame clones and leaves some out. The sample lists some 73,000 clones, around 93% occurring once. The sample taken for sequencing was CD8+ T cells sorted from blood. The sequence was collected from a human donor in good health. The V and J genes are TRBV10-1 and TRBJ2-1; D is uncertain. The CDR3 region is CASSATTHNEQFF. CDR3 in DNA: TGCGCCAGCAGTGCAACGACTCACAATGAGCAGTTCTTC.